These 13 T cell receptor beta chains came from one sample sequenced in a study of cytomegalovirus exposure and HLA in healthy donors. In the PCR, 60 Vbeta and 13 Jbeta primers were used. Sequenced by immunoSEQ multiplex PCR; TCRdb stores in-frame clones only, minus some. The sample has around 230,000 clones; around 84% are singletons. Sequencing was done on a sample of PBMCs. The receptors originated from a girl aged 2-10 years in good health and CMV-seronegative.

The V gene is TRBV6-1, the J gene TRBJ1-3; D not certain. Per the germline V gene, CDR1 is MNHNS and CDR2 is SASEGT. The CDR3 length is 13 residues. Between the trimmed V and J ends, which lost 6 bases and 4 bases, there was a span of 10 bases. The CDR3 DNA reads as TGTGCCAGCAGGGAGGGAAGGGGAAACACCATATATTTT. Its translation: CASREGRGNTIYF.

This clone was picked up a small number of times. This chain links TRBV6-1 with TRBJ1-5; tentatively, D is TRBD1 (5 bases). Germline V gene lookup returns CDR1 MNHNS and CDR2 SASEGT. Trimming left V 7 bases short and J 7 bases short, with 17 bases between. CDR3 length: 14 amino acids. CDR3 in amino acids: CASILRDFGQPQHF. The CDR3, as DNA: TGTGCCAGCATCCTCCGGGACTTTGGCCAGCCCCAGCATTTT.

The chain recombines TRBV7-9 with TRBJ2-7, with D unresolved. Trimming removed 1 base at V and 2 bases at J, with 6 bases between. The CDR3 extends over 13 amino acids. The germline V gene has CDR1 SEHNR and CDR2 FQNEAQ (reference sequence). CDR3 region: CASSLDLAYEQYF. CDR3 DNA: TGTGCCAGCAGCTTAGACTTGGCCTACGAGCAGTACTTC.

The chain recombines TRBV27 with TRBJ2-5; TRBD1 matches at 7 bases. The CDR3 runs 14 residues. CDR1 is MNHEY and CDR2 is SMNVEV in the germline V gene (reference sequence). Trimming removed 5 bases from V and 4 bases from J; junction bases left unmatched: 7. The CDR3 DNA follows: TGTGCCAGCAGTCTCAGGGGGTCGGGAGAGACCCAGTACTTC. Its protein is CASSLRGSGETQYF.

This clone was found once. The J gene is TRBJ2-2, the V gene TRBV5-5; TRBD2 matches 9 bases. CDR3 length equals 16 residues. Per germline, CDR1 SGHKS and CDR2 YYEKEE (reference sequence). V shed 1 base, J shed 8 bases, and the junction held 9 bases outside the gene matches. The chain's CDR3 is CASSLTATSGAGELFF. As DNA, the CDR3 is TGTGCCAGCAGCTTGACCGCGACTAGCGGAGCGGGGGAGCTGTTTTTT.

The V gene is TRBV5-4, the J gene TRBJ1-1; 7 nucleotides align to TRBD1. The trim removed 0 bases at V and 4 bases at J, leaving 6 bases unmatched. The CDR3 contains 15 residues. CDR1 and CDR2 (germline): SGHNT, YYREEE (reference sequence). CDR3 in amino acids: CASSLATGVSTEAFF. The CDR3, as DNA: TGTGCCAGCAGCTTGGCCACAGGGGTCAGCACTGAAGCTTTCTTT.

This chain connects TRBV28 to TRBJ2-5; TRBD2 might be the D (7 bases). Germline V gives CDR1 MDHEN, CDR2 SYDVKM. V gave up 1 base and J gave up 2 bases, with 17 bases separating them. CDR3 length equals 17 residues. CDR3 sequence reads: CASSLLGGGTIQETQYF. In DNA form, the CDR3 reads TGTGCCAGCAGTTTATTGGGGGGCGGGACTATACAAGAGACCCAGTACTTC. The entire variable domain, with the rest obtained from reference TRBV28 and TRBJ2-5, is as follows: DVKVTQSSRYLVKRTGEKVFLECVQDMDHENMFWYRQDPGLGLRLIYFSYDVKMKEKGDIPEGYSVSREKKERFSLILESASTNQTSMYLCASSLLGGGTIQETQYFGPGTRLLVL.

This clone was recorded only once. The gene calls are TRBV6-5 and TRBJ1-1; a weak D match, TRBD1 (6 bases). V was clipped by 2 bases and J by 5 bases, with 15 bases between them. The CDR3 spans 15 residues. Germline V gene lookup returns CDR1 MNHEY and CDR2 SVGAGI. The CDR3 sequence: CASSYRGGARTEAFF. The CDR3, as DNA: TGTGCCAGCAGTTACAGGGGGGGGGCGAGGACTGAAGCTTTCTTT.

A remark on this clone: Within the sample, other DNA sequences also encode this same CDR3. The chain carries TRBV6-5 and TRBJ2-2; D is uncertain. V was clipped by 3 bases and J by 2 bases, with 7 bases between them. The CDR3 length is 14 residues. The germline gives CDR1 MNHEY, CDR2 SVGAGI. CDR3 protein: CASSYFLNTGELFF. The CDR3 DNA reads TGTGCCAGCAGTTATTTTCTTAACACCGGGGAGCTGTTTTTT.

This chain uses TRBV5-1 with TRBJ2-7, with TRBD1 identical over 7 bases. With 0 bases clipped from V and 3 bases from J, the junction kept 6 bases outside the gene matches. Looked up from germline, CDR1 is SGHRS and CDR2 is YFSETQ. The CDR3 consists of 15 residues. The CDR3 loop is CASSLGGQDFYEQYF. CDR3 bases: TGCGCCAGCAGCTTGGGTGGACAGGACTTCTACGAGCAGTACTTC.

The chain joins TRBV7-9 to TRBJ2-1; 9 nucleotides agree with TRBD1. The CDR3 sequence is 12 residues long. Germline V CDR1 and CDR2: SEHNR, FQNEAQ (reference sequence). V gave up 6 bases and J gave up 14 bases; unmatched junction bases: 8. The CDR3 nucleotides read TGTGCCAGCAGTAGGGACAGGGTTGAAGAGTTCTTC. Its protein product is CASSRDRVEEFF.

The chain has TRBV5-1 and TRBJ2-6; 7 nucleotides agree with TRBD1. The CDR3 covers 16 residues. CDR1 is SGHRS and CDR2 is YFSETQ in the germline V gene. After removal of 3 bases from V and 0 bases from J, the junction contained 3 bases not matched to a gene. The CDR3 loop reads CASSSYRGSGANVLTF. The CDR3 region has the DNA TGCGCCAGCAGCTCGTACAGGGGCTCTGGGGCCAACGTCCTGACTTTC.

V and J are TRBV27 and TRBJ2-3; 9 bases are a match to TRBD1. The CDR3 sequence is 15 residues long. The ends lost 5 bases at V and 8 bases at J; junction bases unmatched: 11. Per germline, CDR1 MNHEY and CDR2 SMNVEV (reference sequence). The CDR3 DNA is TGTGCCAGCAGTATCTGGACAGGGGTAGCAGGTACGCAGTATTTT. Amino acids: CASSIWTGVAGTQYF.